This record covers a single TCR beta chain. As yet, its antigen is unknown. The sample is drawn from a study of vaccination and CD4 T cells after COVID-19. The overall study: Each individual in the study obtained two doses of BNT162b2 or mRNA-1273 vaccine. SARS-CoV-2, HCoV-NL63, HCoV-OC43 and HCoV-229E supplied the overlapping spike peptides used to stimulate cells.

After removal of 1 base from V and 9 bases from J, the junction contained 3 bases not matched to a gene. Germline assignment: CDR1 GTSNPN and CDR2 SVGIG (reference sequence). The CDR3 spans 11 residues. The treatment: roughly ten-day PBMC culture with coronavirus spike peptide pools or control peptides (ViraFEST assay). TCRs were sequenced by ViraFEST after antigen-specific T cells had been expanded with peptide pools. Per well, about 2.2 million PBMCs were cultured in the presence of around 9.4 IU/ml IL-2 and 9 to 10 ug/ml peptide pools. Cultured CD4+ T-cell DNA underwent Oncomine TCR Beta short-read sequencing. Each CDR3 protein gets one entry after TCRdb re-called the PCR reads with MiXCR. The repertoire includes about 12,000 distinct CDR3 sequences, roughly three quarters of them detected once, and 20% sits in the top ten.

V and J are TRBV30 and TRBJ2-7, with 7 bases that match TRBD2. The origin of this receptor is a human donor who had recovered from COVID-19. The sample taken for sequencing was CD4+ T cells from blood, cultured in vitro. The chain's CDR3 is CAWSGGSWQYF. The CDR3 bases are TGTGCCTGGAGTGGCGGGAGTTGGCAGTACTTC.